The clone carrying this T cell receptor (beta chain) was observed a handful of times. The antigen is unknown. Mismatch with germline at one junction end may stem from a read error. Study-level points and caveats: The larger cohort examined one V-J beta rearrangement, not whole repertoires. Tumor Tregs overlapped most with tumor, then blood, naive CD4+ cells.

TCRdb fed the 5' RACE reads into MiXCR, producing one record per CDR3 protein. The sample records 45,000 to 70,000 distinct CDR3 sequences, roughly 28% being singletons. Memory CD4+ cells were defined as CD4+CD45RO+CD25-. This CDR3 region has 14 residues. From germline, CDR1 is ENHRY and CDR2 SYGVKD. The gene calls are TRBV10-3 and TRBJ2-2; 8 nucleotides align to TRBD2. Material: tumor-infiltrating memory CD4+ T cells sorted from the breast tumor. Noted subset: memory CD4+ T cells, CD4+CD45RO+CD25-. This TCR derives from a female donor with breast cancer. This chain's CDR3 is CAITPAGETGELFF. The CDR3 DNA is TGTGCCATCACGCCAGCGGGGGAAACCGGAGAGCTGTTTTTT.